This T cell receptor (beta chain) is drawn from a study of cytomegalovirus exposure and HLA in healthy donors. On the study more broadly: Early release data held 75 million to 90 million unique TCRs from HLA-typed donors.

The PCR had 60 Vbeta and 13 Jbeta primers. Sequencing used immunoSEQ multiplex PCR; TCRdb keeps in-frame clones, though not all of them. In the table there are about 220,000 clones, about 80% of which are singletons. V lost 6 bases, J lost 3 bases, and 13 bases stayed unmatched. The CDR3 is 17 amino acids. Germline V gene data show CDR1 as SGHAT and CDR2 as FQNNGV. The sequencing sample was made of PBMCs. This chain links TRBV11-2 with TRBJ2-7; TRBD2 matches 11 bases. The TCR sequence derives from a male donor in good health and CMV-seronegative. The CDR3 loop is CASSTRGPGLADYEQYF. The CDR3 nucleotides read TGTGCCAGCAGTACGAGAGGCCCGGGACTAGCGGACTACGAGCAGTACTTC. The complete variable domain, with remaining parts taken from reference TRBV11-2 and TRBJ2-7, reads EAGVAQSPRYKIIEKRQSVAFWCNPISGHATLYWYQQILGQGPKLLIQFQNNGVVDDSQLPKDRFSAERLKGVDSTLKIQPAKLEDSAVYLCASSTRGPGLADYEQYFGPGTRLTVT.